One sample yielded the 31 T cell receptor beta chains listed below, sequenced in a study of early T cells in non-severe SARS-CoV-2 infection. MiXCR was run by TCRdb on the 5' RACE reads, yielding one entry per CDR3 protein. The sample gives 79,000 or so distinct CDR3 sequences, more than 10% of which show up once; about 1.1% is in the top ten. Sample: whole blood. These receptors were obtained from an adult who was a healthcare worker with PCR-confirmed SARS-CoV-2 infection or an uninfected control (not recorded which).

This clonotype was seen repeatedly, ten times or more. The rearrangement joins TRBV11-2 to TRBJ1-2; D is possibly TRBD1 (6 bases). The CDR3 spans 16 residues. Trimming took off 5 bases at V and 6 bases at J, with 22 bases between the two ends. The germline CDR1 and CDR2 sequences are SGHAT and FQNNGV. The CDR3 bases are TGTGCCAGCAGCCAGGATCCCGTGGGGGCAGGGGATGGCTACACCTTC. It translates to CASSQDPVGAGDGYTF. Full variable domain (remainder filled in from reference TRBV11-2 and TRBJ1-2): EAGVAQSPRYKIIEKRQSVAFWCNPISGHATLYWYQQILGQGPKLLIQFQNNGVVDDSQLPKDRFSAERLKGVDSTLKIQPAKLEDSAVYLCASSQDPVGAGDGYTFGSGTRLTVV.

The chain employs TRBV12-3 or TRBV12-4 and TRBJ2-3, with TRBD2 as a possible D gene (5 bases). CDR3 size: 15 residues. The germline V and J ends were trimmed by 8 bases and 4 bases, with 19 bases remaining between them. The CDR3 protein is CASGYRGLGADTQYF. CDR3 nucleotide sequence: TGTGCCAGCGGGTATAGAGGGCTCGGGGCAGATACGCAGTATTTT.

This sequence joins TRBV10-3 and TRBJ2-6; D gene uncertain. The CDR3 runs 17 residues. CDR1 is ENHRY, CDR2 SYGVKD, per germline. The ends were cut back, 3 bases at V and 0 bases at J, with 12 bases in the middle. Written as DNA, the CDR3 is TGTGCCATCAGTGACCCGACACAATACTCTGGGGCCAACGTCCTGACTTTC. It encodes CAISDPTQYSGANVLTF.

This clonotype was seen a handful of times. The chain recombines TRBV20-1 with TRBJ2-7; TRBD1 matches at 7 bases. The V gene's germline CDR1 is DFQATT and CDR2 SNEGSKA (reference sequence). The CDR3 contains 12 residues. The V and J ends lost 2 bases and 6 bases, in that order; junction bases with no gene match: 4. The CDR3 DNA sequence: TGCAGTGCTAGAAAGACAGGGTCCGAGCAGTACTTC. Translated, it gives CSARKTGSEQYF.

This clonotype was seen only a few times. The CDR3 spells CASSPTANTEAFF. The CDR3 DNA sequence: TGTGCCAGCAGTCCCACCGCGAACACTGAAGCTTTCTTT. V and J are TRBV12-3 or TRBV12-4 and TRBJ1-1, with D hard to call. The CDR3 runs to 13 residues. V gave up 5 bases and J gave up 1 base, with 8 bases separating them.

A few counts support this clonotype. V usage is TRBV3-1 and J usage is TRBJ2-5, with D unclear. CDR1 and CDR2 (germline): LGHDT, YNNKEL (reference sequence). Trimming stripped 7 bases from V and 0 bases from J, with 15 bases between. The CDR3 runs to 15 residues. The CDR3 coding sequence is TGTGCCAGCACCGGGTACGTAGAGTACCAAGAGACCCAGTACTTC. This gives the protein CASTGYVEYQETQYF.

This chain uses TRBV7-8 with TRBJ1-3; D not certain. Trimming removed 6 bases at V and 0 bases at J, with 15 bases between. CDR3 length equals 16 residues. Germline V gives CDR1 SGHVS, CDR2 FQNEAQ. The CDR3 reads CASRPTILDSGNTIYF. Written as DNA, the CDR3 is TGTGCCAGCAGACCGACCATTCTAGACTCTGGAAACACCATATATTTT.

At least ten counts were recorded for this clonotype. The rearrangement joins TRBV29-1 to TRBJ2-5, with D hard to call. V was cut by 6 bases and J by 1 base, with 3 bases left in between. The CDR3 covers 10 residues. Germline V gives CDR1 SQVTM, CDR2 ANQGSEA. CDR3 in DNA: TGCAGCGTGGGCCAAGAGACCCAGTACTTC. Its protein product is CSVGQETQYF.

By share, this clonotype counts as medium-sized. The gene calls are TRBV6-2 or TRBV6-3 and TRBJ2-7, with 8 nucleotides matching TRBD2. CDR1 is MNHEY and CDR2 is SVGEGT in the germline V gene. The CDR3 is made up of 14 amino acids. The V segment lost 2 bases and the J segment 2 bases; nucleotides outside the gene matches: 2. CDR3 nucleotides: TGTGCCAGCAGTTACGAGACTAGCGCCTACGAGCAGTACTTC. Amino acid sequence: CASSYETSAYEQYF.

The chain recombines TRBV2 with TRBJ2-6, with 7 positions matching TRBD1. The CDR3 has 17 amino acids. Looked up from germline, CDR1 is SNHLY and CDR2 is FYNNEI. Trimming removed 1 base from V and 4 bases from J; junction bases left unmatched: 7. The CDR3 DNA follows: TGTGCCAGCAGTGAAGGGGAGACAGGGTACGGGGCCAACGTCCTGACTTTC. Its protein is CASSEGETGYGANVLTF.

There are a few counts of this clonotype. The chain uses TRBV28 and TRBJ2-1; the D gene is possibly TRBD2 (5 bases). The germline V gene encodes CDR1 MDHEN and CDR2 SYDVKM. This CDR3 region has 13 residues. V lost 7 bases to trimming and J lost 7 bases, with 14 bases between them. The CDR3 DNA follows: TGTGCCAGCAACTCCGGAGGCTGGAATGAGCAGTTCTTC. Translating gives CASNSGGWNEQFF. The whole variable domain, remainder taken from reference TRBV28 and TRBJ2-1, is DVKVTQSSRYLVKRTGEKVFLECVQDMDHENMFWYRQDPGLGLRLIYFSYDVKMKEKGDIPEGYSVSREKKERFSLILESASTNQTSMYLCASNSGGWNEQFFGPGTRLTVL.

There are many counts of this clonotype. This rearrangement joins TRBV27 to TRBJ2-4; a possible D gene is TRBD2 (6 bases). CDR1 is MNHEY, CDR2 SMNVEV, per germline (reference sequence). The CDR3 length is 16 residues. V lost 4 bases and J 0 bases, leaving 13 bases between the germline ends. The DNA of the CDR3 is TGTGCCAGCAGTTCTGGGGACTCGCTAGCCAAAAACATTCAGTACTTC. This gives the protein CASSSGDSLAKNIQYF.

The V gene is TRBV20-1, the J gene TRBJ2-7; 8 positions agree with TRBD1. Unmatched junction bases numbered 8, after V lost 6 bases and J lost 4 bases. The CDR3 length is 13 residues. Germline V gives CDR1 DFQATT, CDR2 SNEGSKA (reference sequence). The CDR3, as DNA: TGCAGTGCCTTGGACAGGGATAGGTACGAGCAGTACTTC. Protein product: CSALDRDRYEQYF.

This clonotype was recorded a few times. The chain uses TRBV3-1 and TRBJ1-1; TRBD1 might be the D (6 bases). V lost 5 bases, J lost 3 bases, and 7 bases lay in between. This CDR3 is 12 amino acids long. Germline V gene lookup returns CDR1 LGHDT and CDR2 YNNKEL (reference sequence). CDR3 DNA: TGTGCCAGCAGCAGGGGGGACACTGAAGCTTTCTTT. Residues: CASSRGDTEAFF.

This clonotype was counted ten times or more. The J gene is TRBJ1-3, the V gene TRBV7-2, with 12 bases matching TRBD1. V shed 4 bases, J shed 4 bases, and the junction held 11 bases outside the gene matches. The CDR3 totals 18 residues. Germline CDR1 and CDR2: SGHTA and FQGNSA. The DNA for the CDR3 is TGTGCCAGCAGCTCCGGGACAGGGGGCTCTTTTCGCGGAAACACCATATATTTT. Translation: CASSSGTGGSFRGNTIYF.

V usage is TRBV11-2 and J usage is TRBJ2-3; tentative D call: TRBD1 (5 bases). Trimming shortened V by 2 bases and J by 1 base, and 10 bases separated the two germline ends. Germline loops: CDR1 SGHAT, CDR2 FQNNGV. The CDR3 runs 15 residues. The CDR3 coding sequence is TGTGCCAGCAGCTTATTCAAGGGGCGCACAGATACGCAGTATTTT. Translation gives CASSLFKGRTDTQYF.

This clonotype was counted at least ten times. The chain links TRBV9 to TRBJ1-4; perhaps TRBD1 as D (5 bases). The CDR3 has 16 residues. With 4 bases removed from V and 7 bases from J, the gap between germline ends came to 20 bases. The germline V gene has CDR1 SGDLS and CDR2 YYNGEE. CDR3 sequence reads: CASSYGTDPFREKLFF. The CDR3 DNA reads TGTGCCAGCAGCTACGGGACGGACCCCTTCCGTGAAAAACTGTTTTTT. Drawing the rest from reference TRBV9 and TRBJ1-4, the complete variable domain is DSGVTQTPKHLITATGQRVTLRCSPRSGDLSVYWYQQSLDQGLQFLIQYYNGEERAKGNILERFSAQQFPDLHSELNLSSLELGDSALYFCASSYGTDPFREKLFFGSGTQLSVL.

The chain carries TRBV29-1 and TRBJ1-1, with D tentatively TRBD1 (6 bases). The germline V gene has CDR1 SQVTM and CDR2 ANQGSEA. The CDR3 is made up of 15 amino acids. V gave up 0 bases and J gave up 3 bases, with 14 bases separating them. CDR3 sequence: CSVEEQTGRDTEAFF. For the CDR3, the DNA is TGCAGCGTTGAAGAACAAACAGGGCGGGACACTGAAGCTTTCTTT.

The chain has TRBV15 and TRBJ1-2, with D possibly being TRBD1 (6 bases). From germline, CDR1 is LNHNV and CDR2 YYDKDF (reference sequence). V was shortened by 4 bases and J by 8 bases, with 14 bases between the two germline ends. The CDR3 runs to 13 residues. The CDR3 is CATSIAGGAGYTF. The CDR3 DNA reads TGTGCCACCAGCATTGCCGGGGGCGCCGGCTACACCTTC.

The chain is built from TRBV11-2 and TRBJ2-3; D unclear. CDR3 length: 16 amino acids. The germline V gene encodes CDR1 SGHAT and CDR2 FQNNGV. Deletions cut 1 base from V and 0 bases from J, with 11 bases between. CDR3 bases: TGTGCCAGCAGCTTAGGGCGGATTACTAGCACAGATACGCAGTATTTT. It specifies CASSLGRITSTDTQYF.

The chain has TRBV11-2 and TRBJ2-1; D tentatively reads TRBD1 or TRBD2 (5 bases each). Trimming cost V 7 bases and J 3 bases, with 13 bases left between them. The germline CDR1 and CDR2 sequences are SGHAT and FQNNGV. CDR3 length: 14 residues. In DNA, the CDR3 is TGTGCCAGCACCCTATATGGGGGCTACAATGAGCAGTTCTTC. Its protein product is CASTLYGGYNEQFF.

This clonotype was found a few times. The V and J genes are TRBV12-3 or TRBV12-4 and TRBJ2-5; 9 bases are shared with TRBD1. V trimming: 5 bases; J trimming: 5 bases; junction bases outside the gene matches: 9. The length of the CDR3 is 15 residues. The CDR3 here is CASSQGTGNGETQYF. DNA for the CDR3: TGTGCCAGCAGTCAAGGGACAGGGAACGGTGAGACCCAGTACTTC.

The J gene is TRBJ2-1, the V gene TRBV6-2 or TRBV6-3; no definite D call. The CDR3 is 14 amino acids. V was clipped by 3 bases and J by 5 bases, with 11 bases between them. The germline CDR1 and CDR2 sequences are MNHEY and SVGEGT. The CDR3 protein is CASSYRQDHNEQFF. The CDR3 DNA is TGTGCCAGCAGTTATAGGCAGGACCACAATGAGCAGTTCTTC.

The genes are TRBV7-9 and TRBJ2-7, with D possibly being TRBD1 or TRBD2 (5 bases each). V shed 5 bases and J shed 4 bases, with 15 bases lying between them. The CDR3 has 14 amino acids. CDR1 is SEHNR, CDR2 FQNEAQ, per germline (reference sequence). CDR3 residues: CASSLGDRGYEQYF. The DNA for the CDR3 is TGTGCCAGCAGCCTAGGGGATAGAGGGTACGAGCAGTACTTC.

V and J are TRBV10-3 and TRBJ2-1; D may be TRBD2 (6 bases). The CDR3 length is 15 residues. Germline V lookup: CDR1 ENHRY, CDR2 SYGVKD. Trimming pared 6 bases from V and 6 bases from J, leaving 18 bases between. The CDR3 DNA reads as TGTGCCATCAGCCGACTAGGAAGGGATGGCAATGAGCAGTTCTTC. Translated, it gives CAISRLGRDGNEQFF.

This clonotype came up many times. The V call is TRBV20-1, the J call TRBJ1-6; D is unclear. Deletions cut 1 base from V and 7 bases from J, with 11 bases between. There are 14 residues in the CDR3. Germline CDR1 DFQATT, CDR2 SNEGSKA (reference sequence). This CDR3 is CSARVGSFNSPLHF. CDR3 DNA sequence: TGCAGTGCTAGAGTTGGCTCCTTCAATTCACCCCTCCACTTT.

The chain employs TRBV27 and TRBJ2-3; D is uncertain. The CDR3 length is 14 residues. The germline CDR1 and CDR2 sequences are MNHEY and SMNVEV (reference sequence). V was shortened by 5 bases and J by 2 bases, with 11 bases between the two germline ends. CDR3 loop: CASSPWGDTDTQYF. The CDR3 DNA follows: TGTGCCAGCAGTCCCTGGGGTGACACAGATACGCAGTATTTT.

This clonotype came up many times. The CDR3 loop reads CASSKGTWQYF. CDR3 in DNA: TGTGCCAGCAGCAAGGGGACGTGGCAGTACTTC. J is TRBJ2-7 and V is TRBV5-6, with D perhaps TRBD1 or TRBD2 (5 bases each). The germline V gene has CDR1 SGHDT and CDR2 YYEEEE. V was trimmed by 4 bases and J by 9 bases, leaving 11 bases between them. The CDR3 is 11 residues long.

CDR3 nucleotides: TGTGCCAGCAGTACCCCTCCGGGACTGGAAGAGACCCAGTACTTC. Encoded protein: CASSTPPGLEETQYF. V and J are TRBV6-2 or TRBV6-3 and TRBJ2-5; D is perhaps TRBD2 (6 bases). The CDR3 sequence is 15 residues long. Trimming shortened V by 5 bases and J by 3 bases, and 16 bases separated the two germline ends. Germline V lookup: CDR1 MNHEY, CDR2 SVGEGT.

The rearrangement links TRBV7-2 to TRBJ1-2; maybe TRBD1 (5 bases). Germline V gene sequence: CDR1 SGHTA, CDR2 FQGNSA. Trimming left V 4 bases short and J 8 bases short, with 17 bases between. This CDR3 spans 14 amino acids. This CDR3 reads CASSSGGSSSGYTF. As DNA, the CDR3 is TGTGCCAGCAGCTCCGGGGGGTCGTCGTCCGGCTACACCTTC.

There are a few counts of this clonotype. The chain joins TRBV14 to TRBJ1-2; 8 bases agree with TRBD1. J gave up 6 bases and V 0 bases, and 9 bases lay outside the gene matches. In germline, CDR1 is SGHDN, CDR2 FVKESK. The CDR3 is made up of 16 amino acids. As DNA, the CDR3 is TGTGCCAGCAGCCAAGATAGCACAGGGGGATCAAATGGCTACACCTTC. It yields the protein CASSQDSTGGSNGYTF. Together with reference TRBV14 and TRBJ1-2, the CDR3 gives the full variable domain: EAGVTQFPSHSVIEKGQTVTLRCDPISGHDNLYWYRRVMGKEIKFLLHFVKESKQDESGMPNNRFLAERTGGTYSTLKVQPAELEDSGVYFCASSQDSTGGSNGYTFGSGTRLTVV.